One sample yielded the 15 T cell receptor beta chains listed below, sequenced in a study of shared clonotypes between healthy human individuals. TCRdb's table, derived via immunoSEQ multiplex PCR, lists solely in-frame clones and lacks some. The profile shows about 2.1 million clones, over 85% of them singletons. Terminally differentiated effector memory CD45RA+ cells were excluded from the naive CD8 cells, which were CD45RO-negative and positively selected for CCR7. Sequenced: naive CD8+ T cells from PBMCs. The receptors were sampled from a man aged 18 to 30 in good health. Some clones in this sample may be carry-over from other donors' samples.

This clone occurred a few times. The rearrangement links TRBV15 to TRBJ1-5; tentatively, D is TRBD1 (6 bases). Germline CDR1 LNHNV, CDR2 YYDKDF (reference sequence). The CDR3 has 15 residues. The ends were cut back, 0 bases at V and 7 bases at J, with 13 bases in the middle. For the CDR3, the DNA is TGTGCCACCAGCAGAGATGGGGGGGCGATGCAGCCCCAGCATTTT. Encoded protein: CATSRDGGAMQPQHF.

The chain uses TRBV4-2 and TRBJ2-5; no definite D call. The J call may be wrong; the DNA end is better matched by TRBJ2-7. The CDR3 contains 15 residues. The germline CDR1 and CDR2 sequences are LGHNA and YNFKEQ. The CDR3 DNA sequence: TGTGCCAGCAGCCAAGAAGGGTACCCTGGGTACGAGCAGTACTTC. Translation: CASSQEGYPGYEQYF.

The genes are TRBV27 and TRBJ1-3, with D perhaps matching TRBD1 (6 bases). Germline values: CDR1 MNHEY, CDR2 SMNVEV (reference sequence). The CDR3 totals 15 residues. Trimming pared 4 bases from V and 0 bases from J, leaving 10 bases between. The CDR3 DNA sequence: TGTGCCAGCAGTTCAGGGGATTTCTCTGGAAACACCATATATTTT. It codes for CASSSGDFSGNTIYF.

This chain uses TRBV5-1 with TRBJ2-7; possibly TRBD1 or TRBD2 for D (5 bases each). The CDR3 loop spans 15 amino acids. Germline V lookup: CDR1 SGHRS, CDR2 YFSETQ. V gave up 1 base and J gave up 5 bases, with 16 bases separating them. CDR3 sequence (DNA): TGCGCCAGCAGCTTGCTCTGGGACGACTTGAACGAGCAGTACTTC. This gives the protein CASSLLWDDLNEQYF. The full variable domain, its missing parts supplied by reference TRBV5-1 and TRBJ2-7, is KAGVTQTPRYLIKTRGQQVTLSCSPISGHRSVSWYQQTPGQGLQFLFEYFSETQRNKGNFPGRFSGRQFSNSRSEMNVSTLELGDSALYLCASSLLWDDLNEQYFGPGTRLTVT.

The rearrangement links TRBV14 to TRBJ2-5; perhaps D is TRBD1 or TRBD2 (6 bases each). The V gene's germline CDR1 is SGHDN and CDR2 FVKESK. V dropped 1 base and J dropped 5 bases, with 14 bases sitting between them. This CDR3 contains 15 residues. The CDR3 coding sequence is TGTGCCAGCAGCCAAGCGAGGGGGAGGTATGAGACCCAGTACTTC. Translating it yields CASSQARGRYETQYF.

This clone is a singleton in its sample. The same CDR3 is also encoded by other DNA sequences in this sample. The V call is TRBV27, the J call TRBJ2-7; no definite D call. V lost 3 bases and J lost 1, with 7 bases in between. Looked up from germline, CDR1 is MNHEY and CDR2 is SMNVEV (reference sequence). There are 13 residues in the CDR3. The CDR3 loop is CASSFVGSYEQYF. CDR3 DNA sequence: TGTGCCAGCAGTTTCGTCGGATCCTACGAGCAGTACTTC.

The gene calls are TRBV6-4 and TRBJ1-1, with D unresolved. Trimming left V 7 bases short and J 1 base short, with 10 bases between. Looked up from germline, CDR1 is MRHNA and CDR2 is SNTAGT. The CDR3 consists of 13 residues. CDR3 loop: CASKETPNTEAFF. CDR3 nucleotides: TGTGCCAGCAAGGAGACACCGAACACTGAAGCTTTCTTT.

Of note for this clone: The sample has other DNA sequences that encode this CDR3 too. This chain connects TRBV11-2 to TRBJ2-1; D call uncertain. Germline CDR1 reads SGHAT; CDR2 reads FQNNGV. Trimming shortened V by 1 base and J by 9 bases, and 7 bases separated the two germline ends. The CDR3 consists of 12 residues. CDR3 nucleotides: TGTGCCAGCAGCTTAGGAGGCGGTGAGCAGTTCTTC. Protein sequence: CASSLGGGEQFF.

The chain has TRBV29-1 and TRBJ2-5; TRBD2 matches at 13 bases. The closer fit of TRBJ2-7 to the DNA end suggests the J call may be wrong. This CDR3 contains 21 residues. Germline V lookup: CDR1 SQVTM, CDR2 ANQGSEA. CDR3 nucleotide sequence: TGCAGCGTTGACGTGGGATACAGGGACGGACTAGCGGGAGACCAGACCTACGAGCAGTACTTC. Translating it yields CSVDVGYRDGLAGDQTYEQYF.

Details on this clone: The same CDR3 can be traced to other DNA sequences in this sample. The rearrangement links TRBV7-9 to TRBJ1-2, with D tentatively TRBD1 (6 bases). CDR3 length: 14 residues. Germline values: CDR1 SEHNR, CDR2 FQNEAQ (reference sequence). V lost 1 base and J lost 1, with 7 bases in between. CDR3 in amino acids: CASSLGRGNYGYTF. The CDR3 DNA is TGTGCCAGCAGCTTAGGCAGGGGTAACTATGGCTACACCTTC. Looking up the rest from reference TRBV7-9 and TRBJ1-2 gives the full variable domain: DTGVSQNPRHKITKRGQNVTFRCDPISEHNRLYWYRQTLGQGPEFLTYFQNEAQLEKSRLLSDRFSAERPKGSFSTLEIQRTEQGDSAMYLCASSLGRGNYGYTFGSGTRLTVV.

Written as DNA, the CDR3 is TGTGCCAGCCGCGGAGTGAGCGGGGCCTATTACAATGAGCAGTTCTTC. Translation gives CASRGVSGAYYNEQFF. V usage is TRBV7-9 and J usage is TRBJ2-1; TRBD2 matches 7 bases. The CDR3 is 16 amino acids. The V and J ends lost 8 bases and 4 bases, in that order; junction bases with no gene match: 14. Germline assignment: CDR1 SEHNR and CDR2 FQNEAQ (reference sequence).

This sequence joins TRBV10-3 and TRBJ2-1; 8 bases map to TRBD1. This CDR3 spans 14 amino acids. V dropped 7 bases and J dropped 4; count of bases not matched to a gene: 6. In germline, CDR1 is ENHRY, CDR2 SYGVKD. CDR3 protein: CAIMGGQEYNEQFF. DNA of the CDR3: TGTGCCATCATGGGGGGACAGGAGTACAATGAGCAGTTCTTC.

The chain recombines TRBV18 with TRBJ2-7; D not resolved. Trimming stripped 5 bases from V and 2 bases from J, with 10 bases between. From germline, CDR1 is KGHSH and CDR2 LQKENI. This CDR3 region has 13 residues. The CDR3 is CASSSPDTYEQYF. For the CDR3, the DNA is TGTGCCAGCTCATCTCCGGATACCTACGAGCAGTACTTC.

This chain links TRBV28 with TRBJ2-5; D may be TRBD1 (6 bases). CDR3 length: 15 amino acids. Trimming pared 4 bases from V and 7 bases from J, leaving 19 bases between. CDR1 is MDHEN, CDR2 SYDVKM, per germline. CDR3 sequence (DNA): TGTGCCAGCAGTTCCCGACAGGTGCCTTTTGGGACCCAGTACTTC. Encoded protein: CASSSRQVPFGTQYF.

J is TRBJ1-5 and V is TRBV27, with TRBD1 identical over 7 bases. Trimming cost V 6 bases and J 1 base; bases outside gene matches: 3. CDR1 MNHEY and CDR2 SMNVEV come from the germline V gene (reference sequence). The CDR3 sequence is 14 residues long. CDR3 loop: CASSATGSNQPQHF. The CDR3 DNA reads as TGTGCCAGCAGCGCGACAGGGAGCAATCAGCCCCAGCATTTT.